This TCR beta chain was sequenced in a study of OX40 agonist ivuxolimab in advanced cancers. Profiling relied on immunoSEQ multiplex PCR, and the TCRdb table lists in-frame clones only, not all of them. This table has 100,000 or so clones, about 96% appearing once. As regards this clone: Its specificity is not known.

Findings and limits, study-wide: Dose levels from 0.1 to 3.0 mg/kg saw CD4+ and CD8+ blood T cells expand clonally by week 6.

Trimming took off 5 bases at V and 1 base at J, with 10 bases between the two ends. CDR3 length: 14 residues. Germline values: CDR1 MNHEY, CDR2 SMNVEV (reference sequence). This receptor was obtained from an adult with an advanced solid tumor such as melanoma, head and neck, liver or kidney cancer. The sample consisted of CD4+ or CD8+ T cells sorted from blood, taken in a trial of the OX40 agonist ivuxolimab. The gene calls are TRBV27 and TRBJ2-3, with D perhaps TRBD2 (5 bases). The CDR3 coding sequence is TGTGCCAGCAGTACCCCCGGGGGCACAGATACGCAGTATTTT. Translation: CASSTPGGTDTQYF.